One and the same sample provided the 11 T cell receptor beta chains below, sequenced in a study of blood T cell repertoires in COVID-19. TCRdb's table, derived via immunoSEQ multiplex PCR, lists solely in-frame clones and lacks some. The sample lists roughly 150,000 clones, approximately 83% occurring once. Material for sequencing was peripheral blood. All receptors come from a man in his 70s with active or convalescent COVID-19.

V and J are TRBV4-3 and TRBJ1-1; TRBD1 is a possible D gene (6 bases). The length of the CDR3 is 13 residues. The germline V and J ends were trimmed by 4 bases and 10 bases, with 16 bases remaining between them. The germline V gene encodes CDR1 LGHNA and CDR2 YSLEER. CDR3 nucleotides: TGCGCCAGCAGCCCAGGACAGCTGGAACGAGCTTTCTTT. It translates to CASSPGQLERAFF.

The chain joins TRBV18 to TRBJ2-5; 7 bases agree with TRBD2. CDR3 length: 17 residues. CDR1 is KGHSH and CDR2 is LQKENI in the germline V gene. The junction had 10 bases not matched to a gene; V was cut back by 3 bases and J by 0 bases. The CDR3 reads CASSPKLGSGYQETQYF. The CDR3, as DNA: TGTGCCAGCTCACCTAAACTAGGTAGCGGGTACCAAGAGACCCAGTACTTC.

This clone was counted a few times. V is TRBV29-1 and J is TRBJ1-1; D unclear. Germline CDR1 and CDR2: SQVTM and ANQGSEA. The CDR3 loop spans 13 amino acids. V shed 4 bases and J shed 5 bases, with 14 bases lying between them. The CDR3: CSVVREARTEAFF. CDR3 DNA: TGCAGCGTTGTCCGGGAAGCGAGGACTGAAGCTTTCTTT.

This clone was recorded a few times. The gene calls are TRBV23-1 and TRBJ2-2, with 7 nucleotides matching TRBD1. TRBV23-1 is designated an ORF whose function remains uncertain. This CDR3 has 17 residues. V gave up 6 bases and J gave up 5 bases; unmatched junction bases: 15. Here the CDR3 DNA reads TGCGCCAGCAGCCCTATCACAGGGGTTGAATGGACCGGGGAGCTGTTTTTT. It translates to CASSPITGVEWTGELFF.

The chain recombines TRBV7-3 with TRBJ2-1; tentatively, D is TRBD1 (6 bases). Per germline, CDR1 SGHTA and CDR2 FQGTGA. The CDR3 sequence is 15 residues long. V was trimmed by 4 bases and J by 5 bases, leaving 15 bases between them. The CDR3 loop is CASSSQGQLNNEQFF. The CDR3 DNA is TGTGCCAGCAGCTCCCAAGGACAGCTTAACAATGAGCAGTTCTTC.

The chain combines TRBV28 with TRBJ2-2, with 13 positions matching TRBD2. The CDR3 runs 15 residues. The trim removed 5 bases at V and 4 bases at J, leaving 1 base unmatched. CDR1 is MDHEN and CDR2 is SYDVKM in the germline V gene. The CDR3 sequence is CASSTSGRVTGELFF. The CDR3 DNA reads TGTGCCAGCAGTACTAGCGGGAGGGTCACCGGGGAGCTGTTTTTT. The full variable domain, with the rest looked up from reference TRBV28 and TRBJ2-2, is DVKVTQSSRYLVKRTGEKVFLECVQDMDHENMFWYRQDPGLGLRLIYFSYDVKMKEKGDIPEGYSVSREKKERFSLILESASTNQTSMYLCASSTSGRVTGELFFGEGSRLTVL.

The rearrangement uses TRBV4-3 and TRBJ1-6; D gene unclear. V shed 4 bases and J shed 7 bases, with 8 bases lying between them. This CDR3 is built from 13 residues. The V gene's germline CDR1 is LGHNA and CDR2 YSLEER. The CDR3 DNA is TGCGCCAGCAGCCGCGAACGAAATTCACCCCTCCACTTT. The encoded protein is CASSRERNSPLHF.

This rearrangement joins TRBV5-1 to TRBJ1-1; 10 bases are a match to TRBD1. This CDR3 comprises 14 residues. Germline V gene sequence: CDR1 SGHRS, CDR2 YFSETQ. Germline trimming cut 5 bases from V and 3 bases from J; bases unmatched to any gene: 4. The CDR3 DNA reads TGCGCCAGCAGAGGACAGGGGGTTTACACTGAAGCTTTCTTT. It encodes CASRGQGVYTEAFF.

CDR3 coding DNA: TGTGCCAGCAGCCCTACGGACAGACTGAACACTGAAGCTTTCTTT. Translated, it gives CASSPTDRLNTEAFF. V usage is TRBV7-9 and J usage is TRBJ1-1; possible D gene TRBD1, 6 bases. V lost 5 bases, J lost 0 bases, and 13 bases lay in between. The CDR3 runs 15 residues. The germline V gene has CDR1 SEHNR and CDR2 FQNEAQ (reference sequence).

This clone appeared once. V usage is TRBV5-8 and J usage is TRBJ2-7; unclear D gene. The CDR3 covers 15 residues. V was trimmed by 0 bases and J by 3 bases, leaving 13 bases between them. Germline lookup yields CDR1 SGHTS and CDR2 YDEGEE. CDR3 DNA sequence: TGTGCCAGCAGCTTGGTAGGCCAGAGGATCTACGAGCAGTACTTC. This codes for CASSLVGQRIYEQYF.

This chain joins TRBV3-1 (or the pseudogene TRBV3-2) and TRBJ1-2; D not certain. The V end was cut by 2 bases, the J end by 0 bases, with 19 bases between. This CDR3 comprises 18 residues. The V gene's germline CDR1 is LGHDT and CDR2 YNNKEL (reference sequence). The CDR3 region has the DNA TGTGCCAGCAGCCAACACCTCCCGGGGTTACTGGCTAACTATGGCTACACCTTC. Its protein is CASSQHLPGLLANYGYTF.